This TCR beta chain is drawn from a study of blood T cell repertoires in COVID-19. Looking at the study overall: In each case, the material was cDNA or gDNA derived from T cells, B-cell-depleted T cells, or PBMCs.

Trimming at V came to 1 base and at J to 6 bases, leaving 6 bases not matched to a gene. Germline CDR1 SGHRS, CDR2 YFSETQ. CDR3 length equals 15 residues. In the original analysis: From reference gene primer amplification, estimates of nucleated cell counts were derived. Sequenced by immunoSEQ multiplex PCR; TCRdb stores in-frame clones only, minus some. The V and J calls and clone size come from that table; D and trimming were worked out from the DNA. The sample has about 110,000 clones, 80% to 90% seen once; the top ten hold 32%. Sample: peripheral blood. This clonotype was obtained from a woman aged 80 or older with acute or convalescent COVID-19. V is TRBV5-1 and J is TRBJ2-1; 8 bases align to TRBD2. CDR3 DNA sequence: TGCGCCAGCAGCTTGTTGTTAGCGGGGCTCAATGAGCAGTTCTTC. Residues: CASSLLLAGLNEQFF.